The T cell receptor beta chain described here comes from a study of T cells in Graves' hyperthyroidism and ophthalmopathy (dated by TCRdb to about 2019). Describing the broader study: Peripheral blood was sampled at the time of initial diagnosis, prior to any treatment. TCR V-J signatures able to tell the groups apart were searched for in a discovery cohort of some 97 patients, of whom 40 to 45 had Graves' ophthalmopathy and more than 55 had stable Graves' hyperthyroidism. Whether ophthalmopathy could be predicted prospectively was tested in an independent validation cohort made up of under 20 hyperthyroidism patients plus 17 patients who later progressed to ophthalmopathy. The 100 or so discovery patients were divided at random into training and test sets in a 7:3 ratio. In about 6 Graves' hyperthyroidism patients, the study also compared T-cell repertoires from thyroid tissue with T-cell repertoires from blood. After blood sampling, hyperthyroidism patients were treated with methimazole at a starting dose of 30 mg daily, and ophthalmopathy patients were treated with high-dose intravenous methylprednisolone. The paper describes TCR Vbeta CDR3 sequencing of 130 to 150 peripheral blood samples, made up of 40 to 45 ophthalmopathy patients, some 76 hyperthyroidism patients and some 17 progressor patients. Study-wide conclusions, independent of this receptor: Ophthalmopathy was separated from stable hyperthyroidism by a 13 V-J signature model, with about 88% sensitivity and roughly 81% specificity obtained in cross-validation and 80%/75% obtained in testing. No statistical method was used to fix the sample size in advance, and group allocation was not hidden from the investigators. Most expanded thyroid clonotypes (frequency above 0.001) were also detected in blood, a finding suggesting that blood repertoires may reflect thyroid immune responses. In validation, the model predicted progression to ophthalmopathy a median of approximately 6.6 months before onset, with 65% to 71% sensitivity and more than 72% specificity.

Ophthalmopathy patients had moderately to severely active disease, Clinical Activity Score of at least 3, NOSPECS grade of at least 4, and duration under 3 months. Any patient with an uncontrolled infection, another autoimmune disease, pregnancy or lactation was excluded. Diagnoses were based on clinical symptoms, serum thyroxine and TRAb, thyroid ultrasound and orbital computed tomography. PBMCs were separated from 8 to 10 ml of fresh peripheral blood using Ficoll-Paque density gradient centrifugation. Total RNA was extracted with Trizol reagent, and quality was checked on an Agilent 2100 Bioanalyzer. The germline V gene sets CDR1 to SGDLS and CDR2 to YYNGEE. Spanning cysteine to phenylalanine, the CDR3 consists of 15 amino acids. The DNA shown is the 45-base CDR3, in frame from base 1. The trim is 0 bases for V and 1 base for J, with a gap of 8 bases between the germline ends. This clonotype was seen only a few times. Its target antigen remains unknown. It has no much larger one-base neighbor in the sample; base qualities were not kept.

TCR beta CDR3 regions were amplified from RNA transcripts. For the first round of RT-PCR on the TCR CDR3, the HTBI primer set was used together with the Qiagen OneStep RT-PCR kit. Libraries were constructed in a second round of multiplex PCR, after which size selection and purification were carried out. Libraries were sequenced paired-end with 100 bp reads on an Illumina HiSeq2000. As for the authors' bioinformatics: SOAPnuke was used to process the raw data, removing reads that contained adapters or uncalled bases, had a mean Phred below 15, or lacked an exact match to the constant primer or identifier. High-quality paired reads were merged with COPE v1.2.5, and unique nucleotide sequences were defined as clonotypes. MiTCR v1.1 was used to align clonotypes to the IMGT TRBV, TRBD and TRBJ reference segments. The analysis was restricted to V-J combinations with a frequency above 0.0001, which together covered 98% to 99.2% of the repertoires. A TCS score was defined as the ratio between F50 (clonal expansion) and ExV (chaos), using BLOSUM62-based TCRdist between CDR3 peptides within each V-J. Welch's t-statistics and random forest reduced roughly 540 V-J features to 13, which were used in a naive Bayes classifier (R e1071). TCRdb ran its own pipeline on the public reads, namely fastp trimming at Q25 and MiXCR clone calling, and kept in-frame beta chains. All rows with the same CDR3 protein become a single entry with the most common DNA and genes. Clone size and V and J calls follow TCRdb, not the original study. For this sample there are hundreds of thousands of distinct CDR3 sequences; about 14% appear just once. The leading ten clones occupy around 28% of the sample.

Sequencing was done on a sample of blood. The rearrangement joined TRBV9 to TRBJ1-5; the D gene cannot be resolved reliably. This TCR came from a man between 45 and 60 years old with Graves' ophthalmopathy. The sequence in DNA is TGTGCCAGCAGCGTAGAGGCGGGGAGCAATCAGCCCCAGCATTTT. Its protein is CASSVEAGSNQPQHF.